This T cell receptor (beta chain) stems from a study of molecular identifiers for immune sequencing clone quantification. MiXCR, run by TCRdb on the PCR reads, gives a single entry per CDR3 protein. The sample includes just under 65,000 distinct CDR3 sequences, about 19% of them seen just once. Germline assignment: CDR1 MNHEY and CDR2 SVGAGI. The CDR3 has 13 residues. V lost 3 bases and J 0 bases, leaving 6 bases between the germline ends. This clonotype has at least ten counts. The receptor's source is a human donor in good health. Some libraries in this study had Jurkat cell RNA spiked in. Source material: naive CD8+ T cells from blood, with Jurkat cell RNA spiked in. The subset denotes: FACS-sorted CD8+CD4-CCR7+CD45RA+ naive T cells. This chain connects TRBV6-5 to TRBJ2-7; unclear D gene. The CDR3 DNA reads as TGTGCCAGCAGTTATGCCGGCTCCTACGAGCAGTACTTC. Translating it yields CASSYAGSYEQYF.